This TCR beta chain was sequenced for a study of blood T cell repertoires in COVID-19. Study-wide background: There were acute and convalescent COVID-19 samples, and they came from the United States, Italy and Spain. The cDNA or gDNA used as material had been derived from T cells, B-cell-depleted T cells, or PBMCs.

This clone was detected once. Original processing methods: Nucleated cell counts were estimated from reference gene primer amplification. Here immunoSEQ multiplex PCR was the method, and the copy in TCRdb shows in-frame clones only, minus some. The D gene and trimming were derived from the DNA, and the V and J assignments and clone size from that table. The table lists 160,000 or so clones, about four fifths of them singletons. The CDR3 has 14 amino acids. V shed 4 bases and J 4 bases; nucleotides not matched to a gene: 6. CDR1 is SGHAT and CDR2 is FQNNGV in the germline V gene. The clonotype was recovered from a woman of 80 years or more with acute or convalescent COVID-19. V gene TRBV11-2 combines with J gene TRBJ1-1, with 7 bases fitting TRBD1. Sample: peripheral blood. This CDR3 reads CASSSTGSATEAFF. The DNA of the CDR3 is TGTGCCAGCAGCTCGACAGGGTCAGCCACTGAAGCTTTCTTT. Based on the CDR3 plus reference TRBV11-2 and TRBJ1-1, the full variable domain is EAGVAQSPRYKIIEKRQSVAFWCNPISGHATLYWYQQILGQGPKLLIQFQNNGVVDDSQLPKDRFSAERLKGVDSTLKIQPAKLEDSAVYLCASSSTGSATEAFFGQGTRLTVV.